This T cell receptor beta chain was obtained from a study of blood T cell repertoires in COVID-19. Looking at the study overall: Sites in the United States, Italy and Spain provided acute and convalescent COVID-19 samples. Sample material is recorded as cDNA or gDNA derived from T cells, B-cell-depleted T cells, or PBMCs.

Source study methods: Estimation of nucleated cell counts was performed using reference gene primer amplification. Profiled with immunoSEQ multiplex PCR; TCRdb holds only in-frame clones, not every one. V and J calls and clone size follow that table, whereas D and trimming were derived from the DNA. Among some 54,000 clones listed, around 81% were seen once. The germline CDR1 and CDR2 sequences are SNHLY and FYNNEI. V was cut by 3 bases and J by 7 bases, with 12 bases left in between. This CDR3 is 13 amino acids long. The chain employs TRBV2 and TRBJ1-1, with D perhaps TRBD1 (6 bases). The sequencing input was peripheral blood. This receptor was taken from a man aged 70 or older with active COVID-19. CDR3 amino acids: CASSEQGISEAFF. The CDR3 DNA reads as TGTGCCAGCAGTGAGCAGGGGATCAGTGAAGCTTTCTTT.